This TCR beta chain emerged from a study of CD8+CD57+ T cells in acquired aplastic anemia. At the level of the study: DNA per sorted CD4+ or CD8+ sample ranged about 0.2 to 30 ug, averaging approximately 3.3 ug.

This clonotype was seen more than once but under ten times. Its matching antigen is unknown. Study observations and caveats: Patients were compared with controls for CD8+ Simpson's diversity, and no significant difference emerged.

CDR1 and CDR2 (germline): LGHDT, YNNKEL (reference sequence). V lost 4 bases to trimming and J lost 6 bases; unmatched junction nucleotides: 8. The CDR3 spans 15 residues. The use of genomic DNA as template underpinned the TCR beta VDJ and CDR3 profiling. TCRdb re-called the reads with MiXCR, one entry per CDR3 protein. The table includes around 250,000 distinct CDR3 sequences, roughly three fifths detected once. The TCR was taken from a human donor with severe aplastic anemia or a healthy control (not recorded which). The rearrangement joins TRBV3-1 to TRBJ2-1; 8 bases are shared with TRBD2. The sequenced sample was sorted CD4+, CD8+, or CD8+CD57+ T cells (not recorded which) from PBMCs. The CDR3 DNA sequence: TGTGCCAGCAGCCGGGCGGGCGGGGGGATCAATGAGCAGTTCTTC. Its translation is CASSRAGGGINEQFF.